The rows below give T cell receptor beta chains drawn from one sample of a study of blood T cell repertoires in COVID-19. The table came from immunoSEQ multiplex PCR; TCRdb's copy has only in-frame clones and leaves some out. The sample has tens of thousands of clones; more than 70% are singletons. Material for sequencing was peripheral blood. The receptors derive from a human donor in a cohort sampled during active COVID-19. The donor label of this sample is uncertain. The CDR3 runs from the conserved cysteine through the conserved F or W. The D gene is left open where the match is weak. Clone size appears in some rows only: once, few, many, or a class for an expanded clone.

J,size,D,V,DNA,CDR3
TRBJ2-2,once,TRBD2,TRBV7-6,TGTGCCAGCAGCTCCCCGGGACTAGGCAACACCGGGGAGCTGTTTTTT,CASSSPGLGNTGELFF
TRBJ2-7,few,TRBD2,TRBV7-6,TGTGCCAGCAGCTTAGAGACTAGCGGGAGCTACGAGCAGTACTTC,CASSLETSGSYEQYF
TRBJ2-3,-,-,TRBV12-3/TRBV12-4,TGTGCCAGCAGTTTCATTGGCACAGATACGCAGTATTTT,CASSFIGTDTQYF
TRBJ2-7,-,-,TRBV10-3,TGTGCCATCAGTGAGTCGATGGCGGTCGAGCAGTACTTC,CAISESMAVEQYF
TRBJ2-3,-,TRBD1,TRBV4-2,TGTGCCAGCAGCCAAGAAGGGACAGGGGGCGCAGATACGCAGTATTTT,CASSQEGTGGADTQYF
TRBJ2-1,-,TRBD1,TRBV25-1,TGTGCCAGCAGTGAATGGGGACAGGGGGTACGTGAGCAGTTCTTC,CASSEWGQGVREQFF
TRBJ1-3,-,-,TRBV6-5,TGTGCCAGCAGTCCCAGGGACTCTGGAAACACCATATATTTT,CASSPRDSGNTIYF
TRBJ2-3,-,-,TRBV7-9,TGTGCCAGCAGCGGGGGGTCCTTGGGTACAGATACGCAGTATTTT,CASSGGSLGTDTQYF
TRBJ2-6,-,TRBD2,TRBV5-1,TGCGCCAGCTGCCCCACCGCGGGGGCTGGGGCCAACGTCCTGACTTTC,CASCPTAGAGANVLTF
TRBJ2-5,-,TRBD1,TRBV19,TGTGCCAGTAGTCCCGGGACAGGGCGAGAGACCCAGTACTTC,CASSPGTGRETQYF
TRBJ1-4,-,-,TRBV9,TGTGCCAGCACCCAAGGCACAGGTGGTCCTGAAAAACTGTTTTTT,CASTQGTGGPEKLFF
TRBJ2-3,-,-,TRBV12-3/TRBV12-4,TGTGCCAGCGGGACTGGGGATACGCAGTATTTT,CASGTGDTQYF
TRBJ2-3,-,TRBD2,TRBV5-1,TGCGCCAGCAGCCCCTACGGGACTAGCGGAGGGGGTACAGATACGCAGTATTTT,CASSPYGTSGGGTDTQYF
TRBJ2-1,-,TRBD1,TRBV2,TGTGCCAGCAGTGAAGGGCAGGGGGCGAGGAATGAGCAGTTCTTC,CASSEGQGARNEQFF
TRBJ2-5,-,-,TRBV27,TGTGCCAGCAGACTACGGGAGACCCAGTACTTC,CASRLRETQYF
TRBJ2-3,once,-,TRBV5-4,TGTGCCAGCAGCTTCGACCCCGCCACGGGAGATACGCAGTATTTT,CASSFDPATGDTQYF
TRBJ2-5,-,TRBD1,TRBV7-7,TGTGCTAGCAGCTTGGCCGGGACAGAGGGGGAGACCCAGTACTTC,CASSLAGTEGETQYF
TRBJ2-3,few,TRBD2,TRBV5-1,TGCGCCAGCAGCCTAAGTCCCAGCGGGAATACAGATACGCAGTATTTT,CASSLSPSGNTDTQYF
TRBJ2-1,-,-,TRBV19,TGTGCCAGTAGTACTGGACTGCCCTACAATGAGCAGTTCTTC,CASSTGLPYNEQFF
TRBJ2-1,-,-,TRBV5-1,TGCGCCAGCAGCTTGGCCGGGGTTTACAATGAGCAGTTCTTC,CASSLAGVYNEQFF
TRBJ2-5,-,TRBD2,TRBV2,TGTGCCAGCAGTGAATCCAGCGGGAGGCCCCAGACCCAGTACTTC,CASSESSGRPQTQYF
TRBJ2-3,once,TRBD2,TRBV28,TGTGCCAGCGCGGGGGGCGGGAGCACAGATACGCAGTATTTT,CASAGGGSTDTQYF
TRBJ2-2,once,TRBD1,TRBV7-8,TGTGCCAGCAGACGGGACAGGGGTCGTACCGGGGAGCTGTTTTTT,CASRRDRGRTGELFF
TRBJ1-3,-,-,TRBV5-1,TGCGCCAGCAGCTTGTCAGGGACTGGAAACACCATATATTTT,CASSLSGTGNTIYF
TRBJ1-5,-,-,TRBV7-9,TGTGCCAGCAGCTTACAGGGCAATCAGCCCCAGCATTTT,CASSLQGNQPQHF
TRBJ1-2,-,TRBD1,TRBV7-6,TGTGCCAGCAGCCAGGATCAGGGGGCGTACTATGGCTACACCTTC,CASSQDQGAYYGYTF
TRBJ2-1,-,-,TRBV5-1,TGCGCCAGCAGCTCTAACGTTGGGCAGAGCTACAATGAGCAGTTCTTC,CASSSNVGQSYNEQFF
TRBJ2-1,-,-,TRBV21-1,TGTGCCAGCAGCACAACGGAGGCAAGCTCCTACAATGAGCAGTTCTTC,CASSTTEASSYNEQFF
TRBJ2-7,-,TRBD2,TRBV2,TGTGCCAGCAGTCCGTTACTAGCGGGAGTCTACGAGCAGTACTTC,CASSPLLAGVYEQYF
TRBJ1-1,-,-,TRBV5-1,TGCGCCAGCAGCTTGGGTCCCAACAGGGCTAGGAACACTGAAGCTTTCTTT,CASSLGPNRARNTEAFF
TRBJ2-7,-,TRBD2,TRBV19,TGTGCCAGTAGTATAGTTCGGACTAGCGGATTCTACGAGCAGTACTTC,CASSIVRTSGFYEQYF
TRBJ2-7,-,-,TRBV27,TGTGCCAGCAGTTTACAGGGGAACGAGCAGTACTTC,CASSLQGNEQYF
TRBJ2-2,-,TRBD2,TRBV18,TGTGCCAGCTCACTCGGACTAGCGGGAGGACACACCGGGGAGCTGTTTTTT,CASSLGLAGGHTGELFF
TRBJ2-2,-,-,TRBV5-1,TGCGCCAGCAGCCGGGTCCTCGGGAGACCTACCGGGGAGCTGTTTTTT,CASSRVLGRPTGELFF
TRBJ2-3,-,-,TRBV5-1,TGCGCCAGCAGCTTGGGGCAGGTAGGAGATACGCAGTATTTT,CASSLGQVGDTQYF
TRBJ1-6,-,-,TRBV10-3,TGTGCCATCAGTGAGAACAGGGCAACTAATTCACCCCTCCACTTT,CAISENRATNSPLHF